The next 28 T cell receptor beta chains were all read from a single sample in a study of T cells after yellow fever vaccination. TCRdb analysed the 5' RACE reads with MiXCR anew, one entry per CDR3 protein. Among roughly 500,000 distinct CDR3 sequences listed, 15% to 20% were seen once. Source: PBMCs, taken 15 days after the yellow fever booster vaccination. These receptors all come from a man in his thirties or forties who received the YFV17D yellow fever vaccine.

This chain uses TRBV7-2 with TRBJ2-5, with 11 bases lining up with TRBD2. Germline assignment: CDR1 SGHTA and CDR2 FQGNSA. Germline trimming cut 5 bases from V and 13 bases from J; bases unmatched to any gene: 15. CDR3 length: 15 residues. This CDR3 is CASSLIASGRPELYF. DNA for the CDR3: TGTGCCAGCAGCCTAATCGCTAGCGGGAGGCCGGAATTGTACTTC.

The V call is TRBV4-2, the J call TRBJ1-5, with D uncertain. Between the trimmed V and J ends, which lost 0 bases and 5 bases, there was a span of 11 bases. The CDR3 totals 15 residues. The germline V gene has CDR1 LGHNA and CDR2 YNFKEQ. CDR3 region: CASSQDRLRHQPQHF. CDR3 DNA: TGTGCCAGCAGCCAAGACAGGTTACGGCATCAGCCCCAGCATTTT.

The chain links TRBV5-1 to TRBJ2-3; D might be TRBD1 (6 bases). V shed 2 bases and J shed 3 bases, with 13 bases lying between them. This CDR3 region has 15 residues. Germline assignment: CDR1 SGHRS and CDR2 YFSETQ. This CDR3 is CASSFSLGQTDTQYF. In nucleotides, the CDR3 is TGCGCCAGCAGCTTCTCGTTAGGACAGACAGATACGCAGTATTTT.

CDR3 coding DNA: TGTGCCAGCAGTCGCTATGGCGGGAGCTCCTACGAGCAGTACTTC. It is translated as CASSRYGGSSYEQYF. The chain couples TRBV6-1 to TRBJ2-7, with TRBD2 identical over 7 bases. CDR1 and CDR2 (germline): MNHNS, SASEGT. This CDR3 has 15 residues. V was clipped by 5 bases and J by 0 bases; unmatched bases: 7.

The chain uses TRBV18 and TRBJ1-1; D call uncertain. V was cut by 2 bases and J by 1 base, with 5 bases left in between. In germline, CDR1 is KGHSH, CDR2 LQKENI. The length of the CDR3 is 13 residues. CDR3 DNA sequence: TGTGCCAGCTCACCAGACAAGAACACTGAAGCTTTCTTT. Encoded protein: CASSPDKNTEAFF.

This clonotype came up a few times. Written as DNA, the CDR3 is TGTGCCAGCAGTCTATACAGAGACAGGGAGCAGTACTTC. Residues: CASSLYRDREQYF. This sequence joins TRBV6-1 and TRBJ2-7; tentative D call: TRBD1 (6 bases). Per germline, CDR1 MNHNS and CDR2 SASEGT. This CDR3 has 13 amino acids. V was shortened by 5 bases and J by 7 bases, with 15 bases between the two germline ends.

This clonotype was detected only a few times. The rearrangement joins TRBV7-2 to TRBJ2-7; the D gene is possibly TRBD2 (5 bases). In germline, CDR1 is SGHTA, CDR2 FQGNSA. CDR3 size: 14 residues. Trimming removed 8 bases at V and 1 base at J, with 15 bases between. The CDR3 DNA sequence: TGTGCCAGCGGCCGGAAGACTACTTCCTACGAGCAGTACTTC. It specifies CASGRKTTSYEQYF.

V is TRBV7-2 and J is TRBJ1-2, with D perhaps matching TRBD1 (5 bases). This CDR3 comprises 16 residues. Germline-derived CDR1 and CDR2 are SGHTA and FQGNSA. Trimming took off 1 base at V and 4 bases at J, with 16 bases between the two ends. The CDR3 spells CASSLGGAESGYGYTF. DNA for the CDR3: TGTGCCAGCAGCTTAGGTGGGGCCGAAAGCGGCTATGGCTACACCTTC. Together with reference TRBV7-2 and TRBJ1-2, the CDR3 gives the full variable domain: GAGVSQSPSNKVTEKGKDVELRCDPISGHTALYWYRQSLGQGLEFLIYFQGNSAPDKSGLPSDRFSAERTGGSVSTLTIQRTQQEDSAVYLCASSLGGAESGYGYTFGSGTRLTVV.

This clonotype was recorded many times. The chain couples TRBV29-1 to TRBJ1-1; the D is unclear. The CDR3 is 13 residues long. Germline-derived CDR1 and CDR2 are SQVTM and ANQGSEA. Deletions cut 3 bases from V and 0 bases from J, with 8 bases between. The CDR3 region has the DNA TGCAGCGTTGAGAAGGCCATGAACACTGAAGCTTTCTTT. The encoded protein is CSVEKAMNTEAFF.

V gene TRBV28 combines with J gene TRBJ1-2, with a weak D call TRBD1 (5 bases). V lost 3 bases to trimming and J lost 6 bases, with 8 bases between them. Germline V gives CDR1 MDHEN, CDR2 SYDVKM. The CDR3 consists of 12 residues. The CDR3 coding sequence is TGTGCCAGCAGTTTCGGGGCAAATGGCTACACCTTC. Translating it yields CASSFGANGYTF.

The chain joins TRBV20-1 to TRBJ2-2, with 7 bases aligning to TRBD1. V was clipped by 6 bases and J by 1 base; unmatched bases: 5. Germline V gene data show CDR1 as DFQATT and CDR2 as SNEGSKA (reference sequence). CDR3 length: 14 amino acids. CDR3 DNA sequence: TGCAGTGCCCCCGGGACAGTGAACACCGGGGAGCTGTTTTTT. It is translated as CSAPGTVNTGELFF.

The chain couples TRBV5-1 to TRBJ2-1, with 7 bases identical to TRBD2. After removal of 0 bases from V and 3 bases from J, the junction contained 6 bases not matched to a gene. Germline lookup yields CDR1 SGHRS and CDR2 YFSETQ. There are 16 residues in the CDR3. The CDR3 spells CASSLELWEGYNEQFF. As DNA, the CDR3 is TGCGCCAGCAGCTTGGAGTTGTGGGAGGGCTACAATGAGCAGTTCTTC.

V is TRBV4-3 and J is TRBJ2-3, with TRBD2 identical over 13 bases. Germline CDR1 is LGHNA and CDR2 is YSLEER. The CDR3 is made up of 18 amino acids. The V and J ends lost 1 base and 2 bases, in that order; junction bases with no gene match: 6. Here the CDR3 DNA reads TGCGCCAGCAGCCAAGTACTAGCGGGAGGGGGGGCCACAGATACGCAGTATTTT. The encoded protein is CASSQVLAGGGATDTQYF.

The sample holds a few counts of this clonotype. The J gene is TRBJ2-1, the V gene TRBV14; 11 positions agree with TRBD2. J lost 4 bases, V lost 4 bases, and 9 bases had no gene match. CDR3 length equals 17 residues. CDR1 is SGHDN and CDR2 is FVKESK in the germline V gene. CDR3 coding DNA: TGTGCCAGCAGCCTCACCACGGGACTAGCGGCATACAATGAGCAGTTCTTC. Amino acid sequence: CASSLTTGLAAYNEQFF.

This clonotype was observed a few times. The V gene is TRBV10-2, the J gene TRBJ2-7; possible D gene TRBD1, 6 bases. The CDR3 has 13 residues. Germline V gives CDR1 WSHSY, CDR2 SAAADI. V gave up 6 bases and J gave up 3 bases, with 12 bases separating them. For the CDR3, the DNA is TGCGCCAGCAGGGGGGCCGTAGTCTACGAGCAGTACTTC. Translating gives CASRGAVVYEQYF.

This clonotype was seen repeatedly, ten times or more. One junction end disagrees with the germline gene, perhaps due to a read error. This chain joins TRBV5-1 and TRBJ2-5; 9 nucleotides line up with TRBD1. Germline V gene sequence: CDR1 SGHRS, CDR2 YFSETQ. The CDR3 spans 13 residues. In DNA form, the CDR3 reads TGTGCCAGCAGCTTGGACAGGGGAGAGACCCAGTACTTC. Its translation: CASSLDRGETQYF.

V is TRBV7-9 and J is TRBJ2-1, with a possible D match to TRBD2 (5 bases). Trimming cost V 1 base and J 8 bases, with 21 bases left between them. The CDR3 sequence is 17 residues long. The germline V gene has CDR1 SEHNR and CDR2 FQNEAQ (reference sequence). This CDR3 reads CASSLELGTLGHHEQFF. CDR3 DNA: TGTGCCAGCAGCTTAGAACTAGGAACGTTGGGCCACCATGAGCAGTTCTTC.

The V call is TRBV7-2, the J call TRBJ1-2; tentatively, D is TRBD1 (5 bases). The CDR3 spans 14 residues. Germline V gene sequence: CDR1 SGHTA, CDR2 FQGNSA. Between the trimmed V and J ends, which lost 1 base and 4 bases, there was a span of 10 bases. In DNA, the CDR3 is TGTGCCAGCAGCTTAGATGGCAGGGCCTATGGCTACACCTTC. This gives the protein CASSLDGRAYGYTF. Supplemented by reference TRBV7-2 and TRBJ1-2, the full variable domain reads GAGVSQSPSNKVTEKGKDVELRCDPISGHTALYWYRQSLGQGLEFLIYFQGNSAPDKSGLPSDRFSAERTGGSVSTLTIQRTQQEDSAVYLCASSLDGRAYGYTFGSGTRLTVV.

At least ten counts were recorded for this clonotype. The chain links TRBV12-3 or TRBV12-4 to TRBJ2-2; D gene uncertain. Trimming cost V 6 bases and J 6 bases, with 8 bases left between them. This CDR3 has 12 amino acids. The CDR3 loop reads CASSFNSGELFF. The DNA for the CDR3 is TGTGCCAGCAGCTTTAATTCCGGGGAGCTGTTTTTT.

This sequence joins TRBV12-3 or TRBV12-4 and TRBJ1-5, with a tentative D call TRBD1 (5 bases). The CDR3 runs 14 residues. The ends were cut back, 6 bases at V and 8 bases at J, with 17 bases in the middle. CDR3 sequence (DNA): TGTGCCAGCAGGCCAAATCAGGGTAACGAGCCCCAGCATTTT. It codes for CASRPNQGNEPQHF.

This clonotype has more than one count but fewer than ten. The chain joins TRBV6-5 to TRBJ1-1; 10 bases are a match to TRBD1. The germline V gene has CDR1 MNHEY and CDR2 SVGAGI. This CDR3 comprises 14 residues. Trimming took 6 bases from V and 4 from J; bases not matched to a gene: 5. CDR3 residues: CASRTGGLGTEAFF. In DNA form, the CDR3 reads TGTGCCAGCAGGACAGGGGGCCTGGGCACTGAAGCTTTCTTT.

The sample holds a few counts of this clonotype. The genes are TRBV5-1 and TRBJ2-1; 9 positions match TRBD1. Germline assignment: CDR1 SGHRS and CDR2 YFSETQ. This CDR3 is built from 16 residues. The J segment lost 4 bases and the V segment lost 6 bases, leaving 11 bases of the junction unmatched. Here the CDR3 reads CASTVVPGTGYNEQFF. The CDR3 DNA follows: TGCGCCAGCACCGTAGTACCCGGGACAGGGTACAATGAGCAGTTCTTC. Filled out from reference TRBV5-1 and TRBJ2-1, the complete variable domain reads KAGVTQTPRYLIKTRGQQVTLSCSPISGHRSVSWYQQTPGQGLQFLFEYFSETQRNKGNFPGRFSGRQFSNSRSEMNVSTLELGDSALYLCASTVVPGTGYNEQFFGPGTRLTVL.

This clonotype was seen ten or more times. This rearrangement joins TRBV5-1 to TRBJ2-3; D possibly uses TRBD1 or TRBD2 (5 bases each). The germline gives CDR1 SGHRS, CDR2 YFSETQ. V was shortened by 4 bases and J by 0 bases, with 12 bases between the two germline ends. This CDR3 spans 15 amino acids. CDR3 nucleotides: TGCGCCAGCAGCCCTCCGGGGCAAAGCACAGATACGCAGTATTTT. This codes for CASSPPGQSTDTQYF.

This clonotype was found a few times. The chain carries TRBV28 and TRBJ2-3; D is tentatively TRBD1 or TRBD2 (5 bases each). With 1 base removed from V and 1 base from J, the gap between germline ends came to 9 bases. This CDR3 has 15 residues. Looked up from germline, CDR1 is MDHEN and CDR2 is SYDVKM. CDR3 nucleotide sequence: TGTGCCAGCAGTTTATACCGGGACCGCACAGATACGCAGTATTTT. It codes for CASSLYRDRTDTQYF. The variable domain in full, with the rest retrieved from reference TRBV28 and TRBJ2-3, is DVKVTQSSRYLVKRTGEKVFLECVQDMDHENMFWYRQDPGLGLRLIYFSYDVKMKEKGDIPEGYSVSREKKERFSLILESASTNQTSMYLCASSLYRDRTDTQYFGPGTRLTVL.

This chain connects TRBV7-9 to TRBJ2-5; D gene ambiguous. Germline CDR1 SEHNR, CDR2 FQNEAQ (reference sequence). The CDR3 extends over 17 amino acids. V gave up 5 bases and J gave up 0 bases, with 19 bases separating them. CDR3: CASSPPHIPLYQETQYF. For the CDR3, the DNA is TGTGCCAGCAGCCCCCCGCACATACCGTTGTACCAAGAGACCCAGTACTTC. The whole variable domain, remainder taken from reference TRBV7-9 and TRBJ2-5, is DTGVSQNPRHKITKRGQNVTFRCDPISEHNRLYWYRQTLGQGPEFLTYFQNEAQLEKSRLLSDRFSAERPKGSFSTLEIQRTEQGDSAMYLCASSPPHIPLYQETQYFGPGTRLLVL.

The chain employs TRBV12-3 or TRBV12-4 and TRBJ2-1; 10 positions agree with TRBD2. With V trimmed by 5 bases and J by 7 bases, 8 bases remained unmatched. The CDR3 length is 15 residues. CDR3 protein: CASSPRTSGSNEQFF. CDR3 nucleotide sequence: TGTGCCAGCAGTCCCCGGACTAGCGGAAGTAATGAGCAGTTCTTC.

This chain joins TRBV19 and TRBJ2-1, with 7 bases lining up with TRBD2. V trimming: 6 bases; J trimming: 7 bases; junction bases outside the gene matches: 15. The CDR3 extends over 16 amino acids. The V gene's germline CDR1 is LNHDA and CDR2 SQIVND (reference sequence). The CDR3 loop is CASSKLATKGENEQFF. CDR3 DNA: TGTGCCAGTAGCAAACTAGCGACGAAAGGGGAGAATGAGCAGTTCTTC.

This clonotype has more than one count but fewer than ten. The chain joins TRBV7-3 to TRBJ2-1; 12 positions match TRBD2. V shed 4 bases and J 7 bases; nucleotides not matched to a gene: 5. Germline V gene lookup returns CDR1 SGHTA and CDR2 FQGTGA. The CDR3 covers 15 residues. The chain's CDR3 is CASSYGLAGLNEQFF. Written as DNA, the CDR3 is TGTGCCAGCAGCTATGGACTAGCGGGATTAAATGAGCAGTTCTTC. Filled out from reference TRBV7-3 and TRBJ2-1, the complete variable domain reads GAGVSQTPSNKVTEKGKYVELRCDPISGHTALYWYRQSLGQGPEFLIYFQGTGAADDSGLPNDRFFAVRPEGSVSTLKIQRTERGDSAVYLCASSYGLAGLNEQFFGPGTRLTVL.